The 20 T cell receptor beta chains below come from one sample, sequenced in a study of OX40 agonist ivuxolimab in advanced cancers. Produced via immunoSEQ multiplex PCR; TCRdb's table is partial and in-frame only. The sample consists of 65,000 to 85,000 clones, around 85% of them appearing once. The sample in question was CD4+ or CD8+ T cells sorted from blood, obtained in a trial of the OX40 agonist ivuxolimab. These receptors came from an adult with an advanced solid tumor such as melanoma, head and neck, liver or kidney cancer.

The chain couples TRBV4-1 to TRBJ2-2; 13 bases are shared with TRBD2. There are 19 residues in the CDR3. Germline trimming cut 0 bases from V and 5 bases from J; bases unmatched to any gene: 9. Germline V CDR1 and CDR2: MGHRA, YSYEKL. The CDR3, as DNA: TGCGCCAGCAGCCAAGATCCGAGGACTAGCGGGGGTTCTACCGGGGAGCTGTTTTTT. It translates to CASSQDPRTSGGSTGELFF.

The genes are TRBV30 and TRBJ1-4, with TRBD1 matching over 7 bases. With V trimmed by 5 bases and J by 7 bases, 10 bases remained unmatched. The CDR3 runs 14 residues. Germline CDR1 and CDR2: GTSNPN and SVGIG (reference sequence). The CDR3 DNA follows: TGTGCCTGGGGCCGTCAGGGGGACGGTGAAAAACTGTTTTTT. Translation gives CAWGRQGDGEKLFF.

A few counts support this clone. The chain carries TRBV6-5 and TRBJ2-1; 7 bases match TRBD2. There are 15 residues in the CDR3. V was pared by 8 bases and J by 1 base, with 8 bases of the junction left unmatched. Germline CDR1 is MNHEY and CDR2 is SVGAGI. CDR3 amino acids: CASLPPGGSYNEQFF. CDR3 nucleotides: TGTGCCAGCCTACCCCCGGGGGGATCCTACAATGAGCAGTTCTTC.

The chain combines TRBV7-8 with TRBJ2-4, with D perhaps matching TRBD2 (5 bases). Deletions cut 2 bases from V and 9 bases from J, with 11 bases between. The CDR3 length is 13 residues. Per germline, CDR1 SGHVS and CDR2 FQNEAQ. The CDR3 DNA reads as TGTGCCAGCAGCTTACCAACGAGCGGCATTCAGTACTTC. Protein: CASSLPTSGIQYF.

This chain links TRBV2 with TRBJ2-5; 8 nucleotides agree with TRBD2. Germline V CDR1 and CDR2: SNHLY, FYNNEI. J lost 1 base, V lost 3 bases, and 7 bases had no gene match. The CDR3 is made up of 16 amino acids. This chain's CDR3 is CASSDWASGFQETQYF. CDR3 nucleotide sequence: TGTGCCAGCAGTGATTGGGCTAGCGGGTTCCAAGAGACCCAGTACTTC. Variable domain in full (rest from reference TRBV2 and TRBJ2-5): EPEVTQTPSHQVTQMGQEVILRCVPISNHLYFYWYRQILGQKVEFLVSFYNNEISEKSEIFDDQFSVERPDGSNFTLKIRSTKLEDSAMYFCASSDWASGFQETQYFGPGTRLLVL.

This chain uses TRBV5-1 with TRBJ2-7; D is possibly TRBD2 (6 bases). Germline V gene sequence: CDR1 SGHRS, CDR2 YFSETQ. V was trimmed by 4 bases and J by 7 bases, leaving 12 bases between them. The CDR3 is 12 residues long. In nucleotides, the CDR3 is TGCGCCAGCAGCCAGGACTATGGGGAGCAGTACTTC. Translation: CASSQDYGEQYF.

The chain joins TRBV30 to TRBJ1-1; D uncertain. CDR1 is GTSNPN, CDR2 SVGIG, per germline (reference sequence). This CDR3 has 13 residues. The ends were cut back, 2 bases at V and 2 bases at J, with 9 bases in the middle. The CDR3 spells CAWSIGGNTEAFF. CDR3 nucleotides: TGTGCCTGGAGTATCGGTGGTAACACTGAAGCTTTCTTT.

The chain joins TRBV7-3 to TRBJ2-3; 14 nucleotides line up with TRBD2. This CDR3 spans 18 amino acids. Germline V gene lookup returns CDR1 SGHTA and CDR2 FQGTGA. With V trimmed by 4 bases and J by 1 base, 7 bases remained unmatched. The CDR3 region is CASSSGLAGGYGTDTQYF. The CDR3 DNA reads TGTGCCAGCAGCTCCGGACTAGCGGGAGGTTACGGCACAGATACGCAGTATTTT.

The V and J genes are TRBV5-1 and TRBJ2-5; D is undetermined. The V end lost 0 bases, the J end lost 7 bases, and 19 bases lay between the germline ends. Germline CDR1 and CDR2: SGHRS and YFSETQ. CDR3 size: 16 residues. This CDR3 reads CASSLGSGGGIGTQYF. Here the CDR3 DNA reads TGCGCCAGCAGCTTGGGGTCGGGCGGCGGCATAGGGACCCAGTACTTC.

This clone has only one observation. CDR3 bases: TGTGCCAGCAGGGATCTGAGGGCAGAGAAGAATGGCTACACCTTC. Encoded protein: CASRDLRAEKNGYTF. This rearrangement joins TRBV2 to TRBJ1-2; no definite D call. V dropped 6 bases and J dropped 6 bases, with 20 bases sitting between them. The CDR3 is made up of 15 amino acids. CDR1 is SNHLY, CDR2 FYNNEI, per germline.

The chain employs TRBV30 and TRBJ2-7; unclear D gene. V lost 2 bases to trimming and J lost 6 bases, with 8 bases between them. The CDR3 loop spans 11 amino acids. Germline lookup yields CDR1 GTSNPN and CDR2 SVGIG (reference sequence). The CDR3 DNA reads TGTGCCTGGAGTCGCGCCTTCGAGCAGTACTTC. Its translation is CAWSRAFEQYF.

This rearrangement joins TRBV9 to TRBJ2-1, with 10 bases aligning to TRBD2. CDR3 size: 17 residues. The junction had 15 bases not matched to a gene; V was cut back by 4 bases and J by 8 bases. CDR1 is SGDLS, CDR2 YYNGEE, per germline. The CDR3 region has the DNA TGTGCCAGCAGCCCACCGGCCGTGAGCGGGAGGGCCGATGAGCAGTTCTTC. Its protein product is CASSPPAVSGRADEQFF.

This chain connects TRBV15 to TRBJ1-5; TRBD1 agrees at 8 bases. This CDR3 is 17 amino acids long. Germline V lookup: CDR1 LNHNV, CDR2 YYDKDF (reference sequence). J gave up 0 bases and V 5 bases, and 9 bases lay outside the gene matches. CDR3 amino acids: CATSERTGIFSNQPQHF. For the CDR3, the DNA is TGTGCCACCAGCGAAAGGACAGGGATTTTTAGCAATCAGCCCCAGCATTTT.

The rearrangement links TRBV4-1 to TRBJ1-2; D possibly corresponds to TRBD1 (6 bases). Trimming removed 5 bases at V and 0 bases at J, with 13 bases between. Per germline, CDR1 MGHRA and CDR2 YSYEKL. CDR3 length: 15 amino acids. CDR3 DNA: TGCGCCAGCAGCTACCCCGGGACAACTAACTATGGCTACACCTTC. This codes for CASSYPGTTNYGYTF.

The DNA for the CDR3 is TGTGCCAGCAGCTTGGGGGGGCTGAATTCACCCCTCCACTTT. It codes for CASSLGGLNSPLHF. The chain uses TRBV11-3 and TRBJ1-6; a weak D match, TRBD1 (6 bases). Trimming took off 3 bases at V and 7 bases at J, with 10 bases between the two ends. CDR1 is SGHNT, CDR2 YENEEA, per germline. The length of the CDR3 is 14 residues.

This chain uses TRBV25-1 with TRBJ2-3; D is unresolved. CDR1 and CDR2 (germline): MGHDK, SYGVNS. V lost 5 bases and J lost 2, with 11 bases in between. CDR3 length: 14 residues. This CDR3 is CASSRLGPTDTQYF. The CDR3 nucleotides are TGTGCCAGCAGTAGGCTAGGGCCCACAGATACGCAGTATTTT.

This chain links TRBV7-2 with TRBJ2-5, with TRBD2 matching 7 bases. In germline, CDR1 is SGHTA, CDR2 FQGNSA. V lost 6 bases and J lost 4; bases outside the gene matches: 5. This CDR3 contains 13 residues. DNA of the CDR3: TGTGCCAGCAGTTGGAGCGGGGCAGAGACCCAGTACTTC. It codes for CASSWSGAETQYF.

The chain combines TRBV28 with TRBJ2-1; 12 bases match TRBD2. J gave up 8 bases and V 5 bases, and 10 bases lay outside the gene matches. The CDR3 covers 16 residues. From germline, CDR1 is MDHEN and CDR2 SYDVKM. CDR3 bases: TGTGCCAGCAGTATTTCTAGCGGGAGGGTCTTTCATGAGCAGTTCTTC. The encoded protein is CASSISSGRVFHEQFF.

This chain's CDR3 is CASTSSGRGEQYF. CDR3 sequence (DNA): TGTGCCAGCACCTCCTCCGGTCGCGGCGAGCAGTACTTC. This sequence joins TRBV28 and TRBJ2-7; D unclear. The CDR3 extends over 13 amino acids. The germline V gene encodes CDR1 MDHEN and CDR2 SYDVKM. Trimming left V 7 bases short and J 6 bases short, with 16 bases between.

The chain links TRBV29-1 to TRBJ1-2; 9 bases are shared with TRBD1. The J segment lost 6 bases and the V segment lost 6 bases, leaving 11 bases of the junction unmatched. This CDR3 region has 14 residues. Looked up from germline, CDR1 is SQVTM and CDR2 is ANQGSEA. CDR3 residues: CSVDPGTGYHGYTF. The CDR3 bases are TGCAGCGTCGATCCCGGGACAGGGTATCATGGCTACACCTTC.